This T cell receptor beta chain was profiled in a study of cytomegalovirus exposure and HLA in healthy donors. Study-level results: Later analysis associated a missense DCLRE1C variant with TCR beta V- and J-gene trimming. Immune exposure information available was restricted to CMV serostatus. It was assumed in the presence/absence analyses that sequencing depth was roughly uniform across donors.

Notes on this clone: Its antigen remains unknown.

PCR used 60 Vbeta primers and 13 Jbeta primers. Sequencing was performed with immunoSEQ multiplex PCR; in TCRdb, only in-frame clones are kept and a portion is missing. The table includes about 190,000 clones, just under 80% detected once. Each of the donors was a healthy bone marrow donor. Trimming took off 0 bases at V and 6 bases at J, with 12 bases between the two ends. The CDR3 has 15 amino acids. Per germline, CDR1 MNHEY and CDR2 SVGAGI. The specimen was PBMCs. The sequence was collected from a woman in her thirties in good health and CMV-seropositive. This chain connects TRBV6-5 to TRBJ2-1; unclear D gene. CDR3 sequence (DNA): TGTGCCAGCAGTTACTCTAGGTTGGGCCTCAATGAGCAGTTCTTC. Its translation is CASSYSRLGLNEQFF.